This is a list of T cell receptor beta chains from one sample in a study of breast tumors, draining lymph nodes, adjacent tissues. In TCRdb, the multiplex PCR reads were re-called with MiXCR into one record per CDR3 protein. The table lists tens of thousands of distinct CDR3 sequences, under 45% of them singletons. Specimen: breast tumor tissue. These receptor sequences come from a female donor with breast cancer. Some clones in this sample may be carry-over from other donors' samples. The CDR3 runs from the conserved cysteine through the conserved F or W. Fields, in order: CDR3 DNA, CDR3 protein, J gene, D gene, V gene, clone size. D genes are given only for firm matches. Clone size is not always given. Where it is, it says once, few, many or a class for expanded clones.

CDR3nt: TGTGCCAGCAGTCGCGGCCAAGAGACCCAGTACTTC
CDR3aa: CASSRGQETQYF
j_gene: TRBJ2-5
d_gene: .
v_gene: TRBV6-6
abundance: many

CDR3nt: TGTGCCAGCAGCCAAGCATCCGGGTACCAAGAGACCCAGTACTTC
CDR3aa: CASSQASGYQETQYF
j_gene: TRBJ2-5
d_gene: .
v_gene: TRBV14
abundance: many

CDR3nt: TGTGCCAATGTTGGGACGGACACCTTGAACACTGAAGCTTTCTTT
CDR3aa: CANVGTDTLNTEAFF
j_gene: TRBJ1-1
d_gene: .
v_gene: TRBV2
abundance: few

CDR3nt: TGTGCCAGCAGCTCGACAGGGGGATACTATGGCTACACCTTC
CDR3aa: CASSSTGGYYGYTF
j_gene: TRBJ1-2
d_gene: TRBD1
v_gene: TRBV7-9
abundance: many

CDR3nt: TGCAGTGCTAGAGATCGGGTAGCGGGAGGGCGCTACTACGAGCAGTACTTC
CDR3aa: CSARDRVAGGRYYEQYF
j_gene: TRBJ2-7
d_gene: TRBD2
v_gene: TRBV20-1
abundance: .

CDR3nt: TGTGCCAGCAGCTTAGGGCAGGGGAGAAACACCATATATTTT
CDR3aa: CASSLGQGRNTIYF
j_gene: TRBJ1-3
d_gene: .
v_gene: TRBV11-2
abundance: .

CDR3nt: TGTGCCAGCAGCCAAGAATTACGGGGGCTAGACACAGATACGCAGTATTTT
CDR3aa: CASSQELRGLDTDTQYF
j_gene: TRBJ2-3
d_gene: .
v_gene: TRBV4-2
abundance: many

CDR3nt: TGTACCAGCAGACGCTCCCCCAGCGGGAGCGGGACCGGGGCTGGGGCCAACGTCCTGACTTTC
CDR3aa: CTSRRSPSGSGTGAGANVLTF
j_gene: TRBJ2-6
d_gene: TRBD2
v_gene: TRBV2
abundance: .

CDR3nt: TGTGCCAGTAGTCTCAGCGGGAGTATCTACGAGCAGTACTTC
CDR3aa: CASSLSGSIYEQYF
j_gene: TRBJ2-7
d_gene: TRBD2
v_gene: TRBV19
abundance: many

CDR3nt: TGTGCCAGTAGTCCTGCGACAGGGACAAGCTATGGCTACACCTTC
CDR3aa: CASSPATGTSYGYTF
j_gene: TRBJ1-2
d_gene: TRBD1
v_gene: TRBV19
abundance: many

CDR3nt: TGTGCCAACGGTGACAACTTCAGGGACTACGAGCAGTACTTC
CDR3aa: CANGDNFRDYEQYF
j_gene: TRBJ2-7
d_gene: .
v_gene: TRBV12-3/TRBV12-4
abundance: few

CDR3nt: TGTGCCACCAGTCTATCCGACAGGGCCTATGGCTACACCTTC
CDR3aa: CATSLSDRAYGYTF
j_gene: TRBJ1-2
d_gene: TRBD1
v_gene: TRBV24-1
abundance: .

CDR3nt: TGCAGTGCTAGAGTACTAGCGGGAGCCTACGAGCAGTACTTC
CDR3aa: CSARVLAGAYEQYF
j_gene: TRBJ2-7
d_gene: TRBD2
v_gene: TRBV20-1
abundance: .

CDR3nt: TGTGCCAGCAGCTCGACCTGGCTAGCTCATGAGCAGTTCTTC
CDR3aa: CASSSTWLAHEQFF
j_gene: TRBJ2-1
d_gene: .
v_gene: TRBV9
abundance: many

CDR3nt: TGCGCCAGCAGTCATCGTCAGGGGGCAGATCAGCCCCAGCATTTT
CDR3aa: CASSHRQGADQPQHF
j_gene: TRBJ1-5
d_gene: TRBD1
v_gene: TRBV4-1
abundance: once

CDR3nt: TGTGCCGGCAGTTCCGCCGTTCGCAGTGAGCAGTTCTTC
CDR3aa: CAGSSAVRSEQFF
j_gene: TRBJ2-1
d_gene: .
v_gene: TRBV12-3/TRBV12-4
abundance: .

CDR3nt: TGTGCCAGCAACAGCTTTGGCGGGTCGAACACCGGGGAGCTGTTTTTT
CDR3aa: CASNSFGGSNTGELFF
j_gene: TRBJ2-2
d_gene: .
v_gene: TRBV7-9
abundance: many

CDR3nt: TGTGGCAGCAGCAAAAACTACGAGCAGTGCTTC
CDR3aa: CGSSKNYEQCF
j_gene: TRBJ2-7
d_gene: .
v_gene: TRBV9
abundance: .

CDR3nt: TGTGCCAGCAGCTTTAGCGGGAGAGTTGACAATGAGCCCCAGCATTTT
CDR3aa: CASSFSGRVDNEPQHF
j_gene: TRBJ1-5
d_gene: .
v_gene: TRBV7-2
abundance: .

CDR3nt: TGTGCCAGCAGCTTTCAGGGGCTAGGTTCACCCCTCCACTTT
CDR3aa: CASSFQGLGSPLHF
j_gene: TRBJ1-6
d_gene: .
v_gene: TRBV7-3
abundance: many

CDR3nt: TGTGCCAGCAGGGATACTAGCGGGGGGAACAATGAGCAGTTCTTC
CDR3aa: CASRDTSGGNNEQFF
j_gene: TRBJ2-1
d_gene: TRBD2
v_gene: TRBV2
abundance: many

CDR3nt: TGTGCCAGCAGCTTAATCGGGACAGCTACGCGGTATTTT
CDR3aa: CASSLIGTATRYF
j_gene: TRBJ2-3
d_gene: TRBD1
v_gene: TRBV11-2
abundance: .

CDR3nt: TGTGCCAGCAGCCAATATGGGGTGACAGGGGGGGAGACCCAGTACTTC
CDR3aa: CASSQYGVTGGETQYF
j_gene: TRBJ2-5
d_gene: TRBD1
v_gene: TRBV3-1
abundance: many

CDR3nt: TGCAGCGCAGGAGGTGGTCGAGCCAAAAACATTCAGTACTTC
CDR3aa: CSAGGGRAKNIQYF
j_gene: TRBJ2-4
d_gene: .
v_gene: TRBV29-1
abundance: many

CDR3nt: TGTGCCAGCACTGTGTCAGGGTACGGTGGCTACACCTTC
CDR3aa: CASTVSGYGGYTF
j_gene: TRBJ1-2
d_gene: .
v_gene: TRBV9
abundance: .

CDR3nt: TGTGCCAGCAGTTACCCCACCGACGAGCAGTACTTC
CDR3aa: CASSYPTDEQYF
j_gene: TRBJ2-7
d_gene: .
v_gene: TRBV6-2/TRBV6-3
abundance: many